Below are 24 T cell receptor beta chains sequenced from a single sample in a study of T-cell reconstitution after alpha-beta-depleted transplantation in children. TCRbeta library preparation incorporated unique molecular identifiers. TCRdb re-called the PCR reads through MiXCR, storing one row per CDR3 protein. The sample holds about 690,000 distinct CDR3 sequences, roughly 15% seen once. The specimen was PBMCs from the stem cell graft donor, collected from the stem cell graft. Receptors originate from a human donor who donated a stem cell graft to a child with acute myeloid leukemia.

The chain recombines TRBV11-2 with TRBJ2-7, with D perhaps TRBD2 (5 bases). The CDR3 is 14 residues long. Trimming left V 3 bases short and J 1 base short, with 10 bases between. CDR1 and CDR2 (germline): SGHAT, FQNNGV. DNA of the CDR3: TGTGCCAGCAGCTTTCGGGGAGAATCCTACGAGCAGTACGTC. Its protein is CASSFRGESYEQYV.

There are a few counts of this clonotype. This rearrangement joins TRBV20-1 to TRBJ2-1; 9 bases agree with TRBD1. Trimming cost V 3 bases and J 1 base; bases outside gene matches: 7. Germline V gene lookup returns CDR1 DFQATT and CDR2 SNEGSKA (reference sequence). This CDR3 contains 16 residues. The CDR3 here is CSASKDRGSSYNEQFF. The CDR3 DNA reads as TGCAGTGCTAGTAAGGACAGGGGAAGTTCCTACAATGAGCAGTTCTTC.

The chain employs TRBV7-2 and TRBJ2-2; TRBD1 aligns across 8 bases. The germline V gene encodes CDR1 SGHTA and CDR2 FQGNSA. CDR3 length equals 15 residues. J gave up 5 bases and V 2 bases, and 4 bases lay outside the gene matches. The CDR3 loop is CASSLRRGRTGELFF. CDR3 nucleotides: TGTGCCAGCAGCTTACGCAGGGGGCGGACCGGGGAGCTGTTTTTT.

In this sample, this clonotype turned up a few times. The chain joins TRBV5-1 to TRBJ2-7, with TRBD1 matching 7 bases. This CDR3 is 18 amino acids long. Germline V gene data show CDR1 as SGHRS and CDR2 as YFSETQ. The V and J ends lost 0 bases and 0 bases, in that order; junction bases with no gene match: 12. CDR3 loop: CASSLVPGGLRSSYEQYV. The CDR3 nucleotides are TGCGCCAGCAGCTTGGTGCCAGGGGGATTAAGAAGCTCCTACGAGCAGTACGTC.

The CDR3 sequence: CASSLEVARATQETQYF. The CDR3 DNA sequence: TGTGCCAGCAGCTTAGAAGTGGCCAGGGCAACCCAAGAGACCCAGTACTTC. This chain connects TRBV11-2 to TRBJ2-5, with a tentative D call TRBD1 (5 bases). Per germline, CDR1 SGHAT and CDR2 FQNNGV. The CDR3 is 17 residues long. With 0 bases removed from V and 1 base from J, the gap between germline ends came to 15 bases.

This clonotype was observed at least ten times. The chain recombines TRBV5-5 with TRBJ2-3, with D unresolved. CDR1 is SGHKS, CDR2 YYEKEE, per germline (reference sequence). V lost 0 bases, J lost 0 bases, and 14 bases lay in between. The CDR3 is made up of 17 amino acids. The CDR3 DNA follows: TGTGCCAGCAGCTTGGCCCCGGCCCAGACTAGCACAGATACGCAGTATTTT. Translation: CASSLAPAQTSTDTQYF.

The chain combines TRBV20-1 with TRBJ2-3; 7 bases align to TRBD1. Germline assignment: CDR1 DFQATT and CDR2 SNEGSKA (reference sequence). CDR3 length: 18 residues. Unmatched junction bases numbered 12, after V lost 0 bases and J lost 0 bases. CDR3 region: CSARDPGQTLYSTDTQYF. CDR3 DNA: TGCAGTGCTAGAGATCCGGGACAGACCCTATATAGCACAGATACGCAGTATTTT.

The rearrangement joins TRBV11-2 to TRBJ2-1; 8 bases line up with TRBD2. The CDR3 extends over 15 amino acids. J was trimmed by 8 bases and V by 1 base; bases with no gene match: 7. The germline gives CDR1 SGHAT, CDR2 FQNNGV. CDR3 sequence reads: CASSLVGLAGDEQFF. CDR3 nucleotide sequence: TGTGCCAGCAGCTTAGTAGGGCTAGCGGGTGATGAGCAGTTCTTC.

This clonotype came up many times. Mismatch with germline at one junction end may stem from a read error. The chain uses TRBV7-2 and TRBJ2-3; 7 bases agree with TRBD2. The V gene's germline CDR1 is SGHTA and CDR2 FQGNSA. This CDR3 has 15 amino acids. The DNA of the CDR3 is TGTGCCAGCAGTTTAGCGGGTGTCAGCACAGATACGCAGTATTTT. As protein: CASSLAGVSTDTQYF.

This clonotype was counted many times. The J gene is TRBJ1-1, the V gene TRBV20-1; the D gene is possibly TRBD1 (5 bases). With 0 bases removed from V and 1 base from J, the gap between germline ends came to 12 bases. CDR3 length: 15 amino acids. CDR1 and CDR2 (germline): DFQATT, SNEGSKA (reference sequence). The CDR3 protein is CSARDLGRENTEAFF. The CDR3 DNA is TGCAGTGCTAGAGATCTGGGCAGGGAGAACACTGAAGCTTTCTTT.

A few counts support this clonotype. The rearrangement uses TRBV12-3 or TRBV12-4 and TRBJ2-7, with TRBD1 matching over 9 bases. The CDR3 totals 14 residues. V dropped 6 bases and J dropped 5; count of bases not matched to a gene: 8. CDR3 DNA: TGTGCCAGCAGGCTCACAGGGGGCGCCGACGAGCAGTACTTC. Its protein is CASRLTGGADEQYF.

The sample holds many counts of this clonotype. J is TRBJ1-6 and V is TRBV20-1; D may be TRBD1 (6 bases). Germline V lookup: CDR1 DFQATT, CDR2 SNEGSKA (reference sequence). The CDR3 has 15 residues. The V and J ends lost 3 bases and 7 bases respectively, with 16 bases between them. The CDR3 protein is CSARGGGGWNSPLHF. CDR3 nucleotide sequence: TGCAGTGCTAGGGGAGGGGGGGGATGGAATTCACCCCTCCACTTT.

In this sample, this clonotype turned up a few times. The V call is TRBV7-9, the J call TRBJ2-5; either TRBD1 or TRBD2 may supply D (6 bases each). Trimming cost V 5 bases and J 2 bases, with 15 bases left between them. This CDR3 is built from 15 residues. The germline V gene encodes CDR1 SEHNR and CDR2 FQNEAQ (reference sequence). The CDR3 sequence is CASSGGGGQQETQYF. For the CDR3, the DNA is TGTGCCAGCAGCGGAGGAGGGGGACAACAAGAGACCCAGTACTTC.

This clonotype was detected many times. This chain joins TRBV20-1 and TRBJ2-4; D uncertain. Deletions cut 6 bases from V and 0 bases from J, with 6 bases between. Germline lookup yields CDR1 DFQATT and CDR2 SNEGSKA (reference sequence). The CDR3 runs 12 residues. The CDR3, as DNA: TGCAGTGCCGAGATAGCCAAAAACATTCAGTACTTC. Translation gives CSAEIAKNIQYF.

This chain links TRBV29-1 with TRBJ1-1, with no clear D. V lost 8 bases and J lost 3, with 13 bases in between. CDR1 is SQVTM and CDR2 is ANQGSEA in the germline V gene. This CDR3 is built from 12 residues. CDR3 residues: CSPNRADTEAFF. The CDR3 DNA follows: TGCAGCCCTAACCGGGCTGACACTGAAGCTTTCTTT.

This clonotype was observed at least ten times. This chain uses TRBV29-1 with TRBJ2-3, with a tentative D call TRBD2 (6 bases). Per the germline V gene, CDR1 is SQVTM and CDR2 is ANQGSEA. The CDR3 runs to 13 residues. Trimming cost V 4 bases and J 3 bases, with 11 bases left between them. The DNA for the CDR3 is TGCAGCGTTGTCAGGGCGGGGACAGATACGCAGTATTTT. Its protein product is CSVVRAGTDTQYF.

The chain carries TRBV24-1 and TRBJ2-1, with TRBD2 identical over 7 bases. There are 18 residues in the CDR3. Trimming at V came to 4 bases and at J to 0 bases, leaving 11 bases not matched to a gene. Germline V gene data show CDR1 as KGHDR and CDR2 as SFDVKD. The CDR3 sequence: CATSDALPRGGSYNEQFF. CDR3 sequence (DNA): TGTGCCACCAGTGACGCCCTCCCACGCGGGGGCTCCTACAATGAGCAGTTCTTC.

This clonotype was counted a few times. The V and J genes are TRBV12-3 or TRBV12-4 and TRBJ1-6; D is undetermined. V lost 2 bases, J lost 6 bases, and 8 bases lay in between. The CDR3 spans 14 residues. The CDR3 here is CASSLREGNSPLHF. As DNA, the CDR3 is TGTGCCAGCAGTTTAAGGGAGGGTAATTCACCCCTCCACTTT.

This clonotype came up many times. The gene calls are TRBV20-1 and TRBJ1-6; 10 bases are shared with TRBD1. Germline lookup yields CDR1 DFQATT and CDR2 SNEGSKA (reference sequence). This CDR3 comprises 16 residues. Trimming cost V 3 bases and J 0 bases; bases outside gene matches: 2. DNA for the CDR3: TGCAGTGCTAGGGGACAGGGGAGCTCCTATAATTCACCCCTCCACTTT. It specifies CSARGQGSSYNSPLHF.

This clonotype showed up just a few times. J is TRBJ1-5 and V is TRBV20-1; tentatively, D is TRBD1 (6 bases). CDR3 length: 15 amino acids. CDR1 and CDR2 from the germline V gene are DFQATT and SNEGSKA (reference sequence). V shed 1 base and J shed 7 bases, with 17 bases lying between them. In DNA form, the CDR3 reads TGCAGTGCTAGAGCGCGTCAGGGGATAAAGCAGCCCCAGCATTTT. It specifies CSARARQGIKQPQHF.

This clonotype occurred many times. The V gene is TRBV20-1, the J gene TRBJ2-1; TRBD2 aligns across 11 bases. This CDR3 spans 14 amino acids. Trimming at V came to 5 bases and at J to 6 bases, leaving 6 bases not matched to a gene. Germline values: CDR1 DFQATT, CDR2 SNEGSKA (reference sequence). The CDR3 nucleotides read TGCAGTGCTGTTAGCGGGGGGGCGACCAATGAGCAGTTCTTC. This codes for CSAVSGGATNEQFF.

This clonotype appeared many times. V gene TRBV29-1 combines with J gene TRBJ2-3, with 9 nucleotides matching TRBD1. Trimming took 3 bases from V and 3 from J; bases not matched to a gene: 13. Germline lookup yields CDR1 SQVTM and CDR2 ANQGSEA. This CDR3 has 17 residues. For the CDR3, the DNA is TGCAGCGTTGATCAGGTGGGGACAGGGCAGAAAACAGATACGCAGTATTTT. Its protein is CSVDQVGTGQKTDTQYF.

This clonotype has a count of ten or more. This chain uses TRBV20-1 with TRBJ2-1; D is uncertain. The CDR3 length is 12 residues. Germline CDR1 DFQATT, CDR2 SNEGSKA (reference sequence). Trimming pared 0 bases from V and 10 bases from J, leaving 10 bases between. As DNA, the CDR3 is TGCAGTGCTAGAGATAGGGCAGCAGAGCAGTTCTTC. It is translated as CSARDRAAEQFF.

The rearrangement uses TRBV5-1 and TRBJ1-4, with D perhaps matching TRBD1 (5 bases). In germline, CDR1 is SGHRS, CDR2 YFSETQ. V shed 7 bases and J shed 4 bases, with 14 bases lying between them. The CDR3 is 14 residues long. CDR3 region: CASGGDAYNEKLFF. CDR3 DNA: TGCGCCAGCGGAGGGGACGCCTATAATGAAAAACTGTTTTTT.